The sequence of this T cell receptor beta chain was determined in a study of metastatic and nonmetastatic thyroid tumors (dated by TCRdb to between 2020 and 2021). About the investigation overall: Repertoires were compared across peripheral blood and tumor or nodule tissue samples from malignant and benign thyroid patients. The study at large found these results: TCR beta diversity was reported as significantly higher in malignant tumors than in benign nodules, in both blood and tumor samples.

Libraries came from PCR. Instrument on record: Illumina HiSeq 4000. High-throughput sequencing was used to profile the CDR3 region of the TCR beta-chain in every patient. On the study's bioinformatics: Drawing on CDR3 differences between clinicopathological groups, the researchers built a classifier meant to tell apart patients with distant-metastatic papillary thyroid cancer. The Shannon index was used to measure repertoire diversity, and the Morisita-Horn index was used to measure how similar tumor and blood repertoires were. In TCRdb, the public reads were trimmed at Q25 with fastp and aligned with MiXCR, with productive beta chains retained. TCRdb, not the original authors, processed these V and J calls. This sample comprises 11,000 or so clones, approximately 12% of them detected only once. Of the sample, over 9.5% is held by the ten largest clones. Before undergoing thyroid surgery, none of the patients had been given any kind of treatment. Using T-cell receptor beta sequencing, the study looked back at clinical samples from patients collected from the early 2010s to the late 2010s.

This clone was detected ten times or more. Which antigen it targets is not known. No much larger clone exists at a distance of one base, and base qualities are not known. A distance of 7 bases separates the germline ends of V and J, which lose 0 bases and 0 bases respectively. From a lookup of the germline V gene, CDR1 and CDR2 are SGHRS and YFSETQ. Including the terminal cysteine and phenylalanine, the CDR3 comprises 14 residues. Left in the record is the CDR3 DNA by itself, 42 bases read in frame from the first base. The sequenced material came from blood. The sequence was obtained from a female donor with papillary thyroid cancer or a benign thyroid nodule (not recorded which). Some clones in this sample may be carry-over from other donors' samples. The chain joins TRBV5-1 to TRBJ2-7; the D gene cannot be resolved reliably. Here is the DNA: TGCGCCAGCAGCTTGGGTATCAGCTCCTACGAGCAGTACTTC. It codes for CASSLGISSYEQYF.